The 24 T cell receptor beta chains below all came from one sample that was sequenced in a study of blood T cell repertoires in COVID-19. Method: immunoSEQ multiplex PCR; TCRdb's copy keeps in-frame clones and lacks some. The table shows approximately 270,000 clones, with nearly 90% occurring only once. The sample taken for sequencing was PBMCs or T cells enriched from blood (not recorded which). The receptors here all came from a woman aged 60-75 years who had recovered from COVID-19.

The chain has TRBV7-9 and TRBJ1-1; D is perhaps TRBD1 (6 bases). V shed 6 bases and J shed 4 bases, with 12 bases lying between them. The CDR3 is 13 amino acids. The germline V gene encodes CDR1 SEHNR and CDR2 FQNEAQ (reference sequence). The CDR3 DNA sequence: TGTGCCAGCAGTTTACAGGGTCGCACTGAAGCTTTCTTT. Translating it yields CASSLQGRTEAFF.

J is TRBJ2-3 and V is TRBV5-4; 10 bases match TRBD2. Germline V gene sequence: CDR1 SGHNT, CDR2 YYREEE (reference sequence). The trim removed 1 base at V and 3 bases at J, leaving 8 bases unmatched. The CDR3 has 17 amino acids. DNA for the CDR3: TGTGCCAGCAGCTTGTCCTTGGCTAGCGGGAGTACAGATACGCAGTATTTT. Its translation is CASSLSLASGSTDTQYF.

The V call is TRBV7-8, the J call TRBJ1-5; possible D gene TRBD1, 5 bases. This CDR3 is built from 14 residues. Germline CDR1 reads SGHVS; CDR2 reads FQNEAQ. V was cut by 5 bases and J by 6 bases, with 14 bases left in between. The CDR3 is CASSPGGGVQPQHF. In DNA form, the CDR3 reads TGTGCCAGCAGCCCGGGGGGGGGTGTTCAGCCCCAGCATTTT.

V gene TRBV9 combines with J gene TRBJ1-5; D is perhaps TRBD1 (5 bases). Trimming stripped 3 bases from V and 0 bases from J, with 7 bases between. The CDR3 covers 14 residues. CDR1 is SGDLS, CDR2 YYNGEE, per germline. The CDR3 nucleotides read TGTGCCAGCAGCGAGGGGATTAGCAATCAGCCCCAGCATTTT. This translates into CASSEGISNQPQHF.

This clone came up once. J is TRBJ1-1 and V is TRBV11-3; D gene ambiguous. Trimming shortened V by 1 base and J by 6 bases, and 9 bases separated the two germline ends. The CDR3 runs to 13 residues. Germline CDR1 and CDR2: SGHNT and YENEEA. The CDR3 here is CASSLGGTPEAFF. The DNA for the CDR3 is TGTGCCAGCAGCTTAGGAGGTACCCCTGAAGCTTTCTTT.

The chain uses TRBV2 and TRBJ1-2, with D hard to call. Germline CDR1 is SNHLY and CDR2 is FYNNEI. The CDR3 contains 13 residues. Trimming stripped 3 bases from V and 3 bases from J, with 8 bases between. CDR3 sequence reads: CASSDAGHYGYTF. In nucleotides, the CDR3 is TGTGCCAGCAGTGACGCAGGCCACTATGGCTACACCTTC.

As to this clone: At one boundary the junction diverges from the germline segment, which might be a read error. This rearrangement joins TRBV27 to TRBJ1-5, with 7 bases matching TRBD1. In germline, CDR1 is MNHEY, CDR2 SMNVEV (reference sequence). This CDR3 region has 14 residues. This CDR3 is CASGIQGSSQPQHF. As DNA, the CDR3 is TGTGCCAGCGGGATACAGGGGAGCAGTCAGCCCCAGCATTTT.

V usage is TRBV5-1 and J usage is TRBJ2-5; 8 bases fit TRBD2. The CDR3 spans 15 residues. V gave up 4 bases and J gave up 5 bases; unmatched junction bases: 10. CDR1 and CDR2 (germline): SGHRS, YFSETQ. In nucleotides, the CDR3 is TGCGCCAGCAGCCTAGTAGCGGGGCATCGGGAGACCCAGTACTTC. This codes for CASSLVAGHRETQYF.

The chain is built from TRBV7-2 and TRBJ1-2; TRBD1 is a possible D gene (5 bases). The CDR3 has 12 residues. Trimming pared 5 bases from V and 5 bases from J, leaving 9 bases between. Germline V lookup: CDR1 SGHTA, CDR2 FQGNSA. CDR3 nucleotides: TGTGCCAGCAGCGACCGGGGGTATGGCTACACCTTC. Its translation: CASSDRGYGYTF. Full variable domain (remainder filled in from reference TRBV7-2 and TRBJ1-2): GAGVSQSPSNKVTEKGKDVELRCDPISGHTALYWYRQSLGQGLEFLIYFQGNSAPDKSGLPSDRFSAERTGGSVSTLTIQRTQQEDSAVYLCASSDRGYGYTFGSGTRLTVV.

The chain carries TRBV28 and TRBJ2-5, with TRBD2 as a possible D gene (5 bases). This CDR3 is 13 amino acids long. Trimming pared 6 bases from V and 7 bases from J, leaving 15 bases between. Germline values: CDR1 MDHEN, CDR2 SYDVKM. The CDR3, as DNA: TGTGCCAGCAGGCGCTCAGCGGCGAGGACCCAGTACTTC. It codes for CASRRSAARTQYF.

This chain uses TRBV5-8 with TRBJ1-2, with 7 bases fitting TRBD1. The CDR3 sequence is 14 residues long. V shed 4 bases and J 4 bases; nucleotides not matched to a gene: 7. Germline V CDR1 and CDR2: SGHTS, YDEGEE. The CDR3 here is CASSRRDSSYGYTF. Here the CDR3 DNA reads TGTGCCAGCAGCAGGAGGGACAGCTCCTATGGCTACACCTTC.

This chain links TRBV3-1 (or the pseudogene TRBV3-2) with TRBJ1-3, with D hard to call. The V end lost 3 bases, the J end lost 0 bases, and 9 bases lay between the germline ends. The CDR3 runs to 15 residues. Per germline, CDR1 LGHDT and CDR2 YNNKEL (reference sequence). The CDR3 here is CASSHGSRSGNTIYF. The CDR3 bases are TGTGCCAGCAGCCACGGTAGCCGCTCTGGAAACACCATATATTTT.

This clone was seen just once. This chain joins TRBV12-5 and TRBJ2-1; D is unresolved. The length of the CDR3 is 14 residues. Trimming removed 1 base from V and 1 base from J, with 5 bases in between. CDR1 LGHNT and CDR2 FRNRAP come from the germline V gene. This CDR3 is CASGLGVSYNEQFF. CDR3 nucleotide sequence: TGTGCTAGTGGTTTGGGCGTATCCTACAATGAGCAGTTCTTC.

Regarding this clone: Because the CDR3's place on the DNA is in doubt, the DNA is left out and the CDR3 is given as listed by TCRdb. This rearrangement joins TRBV6-5 to TRBJ1-2; the D call TRBD1 from the table was never checked on the DNA. Inclusive of both ends, the CDR3 amounts to 14 amino acids. Germline CDR1 reads MNHEY; CDR2 reads SVGAGI. This CDR3 reads CASSSSTGDSGYTF.

The genes are TRBV7-2 and TRBJ2-2; TRBD2 matches 9 bases. The J segment lost 9 bases and the V segment lost 5 bases, leaving 10 bases of the junction unmatched. This CDR3 is built from 15 residues. CDR1 is SGHTA, CDR2 FQGNSA, per germline. CDR3 loop: CASSTGTSLLRELFF. Here the CDR3 DNA reads TGTGCCAGCAGCACCGGGACTAGCCTTCTCCGGGAGCTGTTTTTT.

This clone was seen only a few times. The rearrangement joins TRBV20-1 to TRBJ2-7; D is uncertain. Germline CDR1 DFQATT, CDR2 SNEGSKA (reference sequence). This CDR3 is 13 amino acids long. Trimming left V 3 bases short and J 4 bases short, with 13 bases between. CDR3 sequence reads: CSASSQPDYEQYF. The CDR3 DNA reads as TGCAGTGCTAGTAGCCAACCCGATTACGAGCAGTACTTC.

In this sample, this clone turned up a few times. The gene calls are TRBV10-1 and TRBJ1-4; D is possibly TRBD1 (5 bases). V gave up 4 bases and J gave up 8 bases, with 11 bases separating them. The CDR3 is 13 amino acids. Germline CDR1 reads WNHNN; CDR2 reads SYGVQD (reference sequence). The chain's CDR3 is CASSAQGNEKLFF. CDR3 coding DNA: TGCGCCAGCAGTGCCCAGGGAAACGAAAAACTGTTTTTT.

V and J are TRBV6-6 and TRBJ2-2; no clear D. The CDR3 length is 16 residues. V was trimmed by 5 bases and J by 0 bases, leaving 13 bases between them. Germline CDR1 reads MNHNY; CDR2 reads SVGAGI (reference sequence). The CDR3 nucleotides read TGTGCCAGCAGTCTCATCCAGTACGCGAACACCGGGGAGCTGTTTTTT. Protein sequence: CASSLIQYANTGELFF.

About this clone itself: Other DNA sequences in the sample encode the same CDR3. The rearrangement uses TRBV30 and TRBJ1-5; D remains unclear. Germline values: CDR1 GTSNPN, CDR2 SVGIG (reference sequence). This CDR3 contains 13 residues. V shed 0 bases and J shed 4 bases, with 7 bases lying between them. CDR3 in DNA: TGTGCCTGGAGTGTACGCGGTAATCAGCCCCAGCATTTT. Translating it yields CAWSVRGNQPQHF.

V gene TRBV5-1 combines with J gene TRBJ1-2, with TRBD1 matching over 9 bases. This CDR3 has 14 amino acids. Germline values: CDR1 SGHRS, CDR2 YFSETQ. The V segment lost 4 bases and the J segment 5 bases; nucleotides outside the gene matches: 6. This CDR3 reads CASSPGQGGYGYTF. The CDR3, as DNA: TGCGCCAGCAGCCCGGGACAGGGAGGATATGGCTACACCTTC.

Worth noting for this clone: Other DNA sequences of this sample code for an identical CDR3. The V call is TRBV7-9, the J call TRBJ2-1; TRBD2 matches 11 bases. CDR1 SEHNR and CDR2 FQNEAQ come from the germline V gene (reference sequence). The V and J ends lost 2 bases and 4 bases, in that order; junction bases with no gene match: 1. The CDR3 has 15 amino acids. Here the CDR3 DNA reads TGTGCCAGCAGCTTACTAGCGGGGGGTTACAATGAGCAGTTCTTC. It encodes CASSLLAGGYNEQFF.

A single count supports this clone. The rearrangement joins TRBV29-1 to TRBJ1-2, with 11 bases fitting TRBD1. V was clipped by 7 bases and J by 7 bases; unmatched bases: 8. This CDR3 spans 13 amino acids. Per the germline V gene, CDR1 is SQVTM and CDR2 is ANQGSEA. The CDR3 sequence is CSAGTGGAVGYTF. CDR3 nucleotides: TGCAGCGCTGGGACAGGGGGGGCAGTTGGCTACACCTTC.

CDR3 residues: CASAAGPYNSPLHF. Here the CDR3 DNA reads TGTGCCAGCGCCGCGGGGCCCTATAATTCACCCCTCCACTTT. The chain has TRBV6-5 and TRBJ1-6; the D gene is possibly TRBD1 (5 bases). The CDR3 is made up of 14 amino acids. Germline CDR1 and CDR2: MNHEY and SVGAGI. The V end was cut by 8 bases, the J end by 2 bases, with 10 bases between.

This rearrangement joins TRBV7-6 to TRBJ1-2; maybe TRBD1 (6 bases). Germline CDR1 reads SGHVS; CDR2 reads FNYEAQ. The CDR3 sequence is 17 residues long. V lost 5 bases and J 4 bases, leaving 23 bases between the germline ends. The CDR3 sequence is CASSEGPTGSRFYGYTF. DNA for the CDR3: TGTGCCAGCAGCGAGGGGCCGACAGGATCCCGCTTCTATGGCTACACCTTC.